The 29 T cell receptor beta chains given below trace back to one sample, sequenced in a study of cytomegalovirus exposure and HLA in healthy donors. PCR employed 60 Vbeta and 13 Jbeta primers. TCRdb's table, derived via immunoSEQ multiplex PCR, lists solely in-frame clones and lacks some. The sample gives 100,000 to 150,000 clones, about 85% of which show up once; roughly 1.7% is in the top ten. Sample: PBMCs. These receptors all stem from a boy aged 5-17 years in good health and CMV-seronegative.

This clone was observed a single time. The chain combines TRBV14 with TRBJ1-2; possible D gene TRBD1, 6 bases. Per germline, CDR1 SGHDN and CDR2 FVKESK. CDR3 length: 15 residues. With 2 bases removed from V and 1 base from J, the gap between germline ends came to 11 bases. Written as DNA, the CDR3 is TGTGCCAGCAGCCAATTGGACAGCGTTAACTATGGCTACACCTTC. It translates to CASSQLDSVNYGYTF.

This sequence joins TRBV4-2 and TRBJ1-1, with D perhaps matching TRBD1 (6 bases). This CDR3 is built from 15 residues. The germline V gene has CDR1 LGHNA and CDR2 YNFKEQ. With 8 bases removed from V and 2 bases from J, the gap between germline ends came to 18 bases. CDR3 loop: CASRRGTGSNTEAFF. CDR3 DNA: TGTGCCAGCCGACGGGGAACAGGGAGTAACACTGAAGCTTTCTTT.

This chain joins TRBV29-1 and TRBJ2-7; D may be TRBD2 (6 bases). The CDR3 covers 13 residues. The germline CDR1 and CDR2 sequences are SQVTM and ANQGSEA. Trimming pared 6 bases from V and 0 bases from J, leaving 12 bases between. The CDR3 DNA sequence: TGCAGCGTGGCGGGACGGAACTCCTACGAGCAGTACTTC. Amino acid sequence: CSVAGRNSYEQYF.

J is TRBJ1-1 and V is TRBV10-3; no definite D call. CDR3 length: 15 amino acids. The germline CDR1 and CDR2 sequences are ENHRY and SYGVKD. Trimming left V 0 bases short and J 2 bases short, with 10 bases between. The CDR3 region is CAISESSAPNTEAFF. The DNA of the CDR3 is TGTGCCATCAGTGAGTCGAGCGCCCCCAACACTGAAGCTTTCTTT.

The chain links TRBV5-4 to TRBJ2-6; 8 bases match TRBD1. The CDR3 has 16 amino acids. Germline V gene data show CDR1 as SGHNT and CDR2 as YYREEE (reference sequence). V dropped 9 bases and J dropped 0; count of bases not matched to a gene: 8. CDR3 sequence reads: CATRTGRSSGANVLTF. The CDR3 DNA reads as TGTGCCACGCGGACAGGGCGAAGCTCTGGGGCCAACGTCCTGACTTTC.

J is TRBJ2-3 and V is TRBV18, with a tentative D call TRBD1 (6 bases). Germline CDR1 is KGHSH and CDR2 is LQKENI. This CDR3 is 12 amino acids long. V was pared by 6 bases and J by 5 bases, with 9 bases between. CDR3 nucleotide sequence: TGTGCCAGCTCCCAGGGGAGAGATACGCAGTATTTT. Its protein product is CASSQGRDTQYF.

In DNA form, the CDR3 reads TGTGCCAGCAGCTTGGGGACGGGGACTAACGAGCAGTACTTC. Translating it yields CASSLGTGTNEQYF. The rearrangement uses TRBV5-4 and TRBJ2-7; 7 bases line up with TRBD2. This CDR3 has 14 residues. The V gene's germline CDR1 is SGHNT and CDR2 YYREEE (reference sequence). V was pared by 0 bases and J by 5 bases, with 5 bases of the junction left unmatched. The full variable domain, rest sourced from reference TRBV5-4 and TRBJ2-7, is ETGVTQSPTHLIKTRGQQVTLRCSSQSGHNTVSWYQQALGQGPQFIFQYYREEENGRGNFPPRFSGLQFPNYSSELNVNALELDDSALYLCASSLGTGTNEQYFGPGTRLTVT.

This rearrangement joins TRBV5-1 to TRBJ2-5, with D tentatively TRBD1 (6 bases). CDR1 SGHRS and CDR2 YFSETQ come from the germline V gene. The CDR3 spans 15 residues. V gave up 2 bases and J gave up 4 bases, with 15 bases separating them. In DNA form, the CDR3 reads TGCGCCAGCAGCTTAAGGGACAACAAAATAGAGACCCAGTACTTC. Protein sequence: CASSLRDNKIETQYF.

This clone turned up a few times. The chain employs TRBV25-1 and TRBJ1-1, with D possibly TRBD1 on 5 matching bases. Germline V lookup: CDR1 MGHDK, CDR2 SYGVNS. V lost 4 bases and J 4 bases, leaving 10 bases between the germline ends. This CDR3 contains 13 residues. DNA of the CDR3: TGTGCCAGCAGTGTATCGGGGGGCACTGAAGCTTTCTTT. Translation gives CASSVSGGTEAFF.

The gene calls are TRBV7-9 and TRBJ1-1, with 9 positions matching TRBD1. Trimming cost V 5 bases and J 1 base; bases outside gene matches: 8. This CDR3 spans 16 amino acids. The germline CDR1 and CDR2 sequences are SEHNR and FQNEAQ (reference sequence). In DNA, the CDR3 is TGTGCCAGCAGCACATACAGGGGGCGTGGGAACACTGAAGCTTTCTTT. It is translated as CASSTYRGRGNTEAFF.

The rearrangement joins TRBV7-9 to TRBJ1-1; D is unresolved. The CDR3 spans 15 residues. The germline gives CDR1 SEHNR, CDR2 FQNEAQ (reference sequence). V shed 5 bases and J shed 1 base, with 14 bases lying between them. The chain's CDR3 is CASSPPSRANTEAFF. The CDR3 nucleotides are TGTGCCAGCAGCCCCCCCTCGCGAGCGAACACTGAAGCTTTCTTT.

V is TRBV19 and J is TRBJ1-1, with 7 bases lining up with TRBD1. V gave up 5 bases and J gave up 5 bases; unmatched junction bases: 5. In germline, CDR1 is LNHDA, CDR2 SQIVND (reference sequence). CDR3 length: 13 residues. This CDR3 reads CASSVGGSTEAFF. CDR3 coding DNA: TGTGCCAGTAGTGTAGGGGGCAGTACTGAAGCTTTCTTT. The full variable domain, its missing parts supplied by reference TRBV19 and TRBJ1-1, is DGGITQSPKYLFRKEGQNVTLSCEQNLNHDAMYWYRQDPGQGLRLIYYSQIVNDFQKGDIAEGYSVSREKKESFPLTVTSAQKNPTAFYLCASSVGGSTEAFFGQGTRLTVV.

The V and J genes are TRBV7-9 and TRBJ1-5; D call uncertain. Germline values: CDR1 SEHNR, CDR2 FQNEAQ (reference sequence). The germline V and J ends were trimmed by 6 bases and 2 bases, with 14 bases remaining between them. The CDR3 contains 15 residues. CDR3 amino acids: CASSSAFEGNQPQHF. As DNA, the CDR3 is TGTGCCAGCAGTTCCGCCTTCGAGGGCAATCAGCCCCAGCATTTT.

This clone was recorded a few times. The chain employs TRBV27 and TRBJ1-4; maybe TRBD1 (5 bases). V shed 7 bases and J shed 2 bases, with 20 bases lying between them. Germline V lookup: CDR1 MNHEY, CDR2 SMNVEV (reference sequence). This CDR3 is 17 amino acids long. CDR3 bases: TGTGCCAGCACCACATACGGGCTGGGGCCCACTAATGAAAAACTGTTTTTT. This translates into CASTTYGLGPTNEKLFF.

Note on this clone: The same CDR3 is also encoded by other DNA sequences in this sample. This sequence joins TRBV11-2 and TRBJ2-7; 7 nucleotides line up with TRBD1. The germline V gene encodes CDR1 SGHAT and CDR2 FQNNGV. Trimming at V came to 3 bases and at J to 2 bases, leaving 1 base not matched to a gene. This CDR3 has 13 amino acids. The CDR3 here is CASSLGQTYEQYF. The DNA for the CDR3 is TGTGCCAGCAGCTTGGGACAGACCTACGAGCAGTACTTC.

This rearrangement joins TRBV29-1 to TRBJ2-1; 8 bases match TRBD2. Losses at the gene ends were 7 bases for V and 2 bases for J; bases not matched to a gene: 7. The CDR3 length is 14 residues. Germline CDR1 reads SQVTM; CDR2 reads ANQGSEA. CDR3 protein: CSAGRAGPYNEQFF. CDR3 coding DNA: TGCAGCGCCGGGAGGGCCGGTCCCTACAATGAGCAGTTCTTC.

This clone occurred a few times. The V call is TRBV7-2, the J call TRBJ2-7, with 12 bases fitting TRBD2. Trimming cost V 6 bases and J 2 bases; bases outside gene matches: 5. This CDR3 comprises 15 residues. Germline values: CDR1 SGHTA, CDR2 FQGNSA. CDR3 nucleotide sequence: TGTGCCAGCAGTCGACTAGCGGGAGCTGCCTACGAGCAGTACTTC. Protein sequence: CASSRLAGAAYEQYF.

CDR3 DNA: TGTGCCAGCAGCGTAGAAGACGGGAGCTACGAGCAGTACTTC. Protein sequence: CASSVEDGSYEQYF. The gene calls are TRBV9 and TRBJ2-7; tentative D call: TRBD2 (6 bases). Trimming took off 0 bases at V and 3 bases at J, with 10 bases between the two ends. Germline V CDR1 and CDR2: SGDLS, YYNGEE. This CDR3 region has 14 residues.

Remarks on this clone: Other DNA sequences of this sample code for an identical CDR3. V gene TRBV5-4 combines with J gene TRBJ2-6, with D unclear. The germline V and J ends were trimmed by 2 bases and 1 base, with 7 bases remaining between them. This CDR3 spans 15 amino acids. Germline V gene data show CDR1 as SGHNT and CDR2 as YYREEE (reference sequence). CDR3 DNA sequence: TGTGCCAGCAGCTTTTCCGTTTCTGGGGCCAACGTCCTGACTTTC. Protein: CASSFSVSGANVLTF.

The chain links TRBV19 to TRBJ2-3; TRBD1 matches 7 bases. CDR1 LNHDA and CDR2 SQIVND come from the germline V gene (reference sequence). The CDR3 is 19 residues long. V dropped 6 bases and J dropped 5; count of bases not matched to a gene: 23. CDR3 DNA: TGTGCCAGTAGCCTTCACACACCTAGAGGGGGCTATCGAGGAGATACGCAGTATTTT. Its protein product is CASSLHTPRGGYRGDTQYF.

CDR3: CASSFRAAGGPTGELFF. DNA of the CDR3: TGTGCCAGCAGCTTCCGTGCCGCGGGGGGACCAACCGGGGAGCTGTTTTTT. V usage is TRBV7-3 and J usage is TRBJ2-2, with 8 bases identical to TRBD2. The trim removed 3 bases at V and 5 bases at J, leaving 11 bases unmatched. The V gene's germline CDR1 is SGHTA and CDR2 FQGTGA. This CDR3 region has 17 residues.

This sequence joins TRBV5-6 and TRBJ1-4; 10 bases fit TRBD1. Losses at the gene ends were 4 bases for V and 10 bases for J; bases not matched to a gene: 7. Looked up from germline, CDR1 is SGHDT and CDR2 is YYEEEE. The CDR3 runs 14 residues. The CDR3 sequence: CASSIRDRGGKLFF. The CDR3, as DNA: TGTGCCAGCAGCATCCGGGACAGGGGTGGAAAACTGTTTTTT.

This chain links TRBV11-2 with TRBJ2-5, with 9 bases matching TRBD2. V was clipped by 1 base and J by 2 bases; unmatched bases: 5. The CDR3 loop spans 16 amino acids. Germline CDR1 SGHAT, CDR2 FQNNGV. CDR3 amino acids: CASSLGASGTQETQYF. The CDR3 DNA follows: TGTGCCAGCAGCTTAGGGGCTAGCGGGACGCAAGAGACCCAGTACTTC.

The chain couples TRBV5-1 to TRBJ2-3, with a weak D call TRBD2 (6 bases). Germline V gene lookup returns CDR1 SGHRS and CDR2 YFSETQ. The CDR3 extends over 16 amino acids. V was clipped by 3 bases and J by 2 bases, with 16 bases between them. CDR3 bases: TGCGCCAGCAGCTCCCGGGACTCAAGGTTCACAGATACGCAGTATTTT. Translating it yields CASSSRDSRFTDTQYF. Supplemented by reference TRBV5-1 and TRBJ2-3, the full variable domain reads KAGVTQTPRYLIKTRGQQVTLSCSPISGHRSVSWYQQTPGQGLQFLFEYFSETQRNKGNFPGRFSGRQFSNSRSEMNVSTLELGDSALYLCASSSRDSRFTDTQYFGPGTRLTVL.

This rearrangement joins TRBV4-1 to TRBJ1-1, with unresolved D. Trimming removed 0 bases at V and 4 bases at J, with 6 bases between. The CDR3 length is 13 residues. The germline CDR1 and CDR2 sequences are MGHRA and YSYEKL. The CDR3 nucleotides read TGCGCCAGCAGCCAAGATCCAGGCACTGAAGCTTTCTTT. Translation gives CASSQDPGTEAFF.

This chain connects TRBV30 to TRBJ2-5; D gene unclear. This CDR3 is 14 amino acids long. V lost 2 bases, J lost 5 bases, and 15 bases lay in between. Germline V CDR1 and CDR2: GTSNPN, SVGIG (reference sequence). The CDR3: CAWSSARVGETQYF. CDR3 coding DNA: TGTGCCTGGAGTTCCGCCCGGGTTGGGGAGACCCAGTACTTC.

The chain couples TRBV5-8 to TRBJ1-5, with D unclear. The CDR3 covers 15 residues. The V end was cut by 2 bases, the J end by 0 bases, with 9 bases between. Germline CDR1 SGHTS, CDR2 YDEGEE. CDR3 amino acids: CASSFKHTSNQPQHF. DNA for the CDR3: TGTGCCAGCAGCTTCAAGCATACTAGCAATCAGCCCCAGCATTTT.

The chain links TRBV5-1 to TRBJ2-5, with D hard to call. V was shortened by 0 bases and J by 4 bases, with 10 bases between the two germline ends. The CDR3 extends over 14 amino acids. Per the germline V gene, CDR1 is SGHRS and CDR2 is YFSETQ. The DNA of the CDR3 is TGCGCCAGCAGCTTGGTTATCCAGCGAGAGACCCAGTACTTC. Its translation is CASSLVIQRETQYF.

This chain's CDR3 is CSVMTGRGEQYF. CDR3 bases: TGCAGCGTTATGACAGGGCGGGGCGAGCAGTACTTC. This chain uses TRBV29-1 with TRBJ2-5, with D perhaps matching TRBD1 (7 bases). The J call may be faulty, since TRBJ2-7 better matches the DNA end. Per the germline V gene, CDR1 is SQVTM and CDR2 is ANQGSEA. The length of the CDR3 is 12 residues.